The entry below gives a single T cell receptor (beta chain) sequence along with its context. The record originates from a study of blood T cell repertoires in COVID-19. Overall study: Collection of acute and convalescent COVID-19 samples took place in the United States, Italy and Spain. PBMCs, B-cell-depleted T cells, or T cells were the source of the cDNA or gDNA that made up the material.

The germline CDR1 and CDR2 sequences are LNHDA and SQIVND (reference sequence). V trimming: 5 bases; J trimming: 2 bases; junction bases outside the gene matches: 11. The CDR3 extends over 18 amino acids. In the authors' workflow: By means of reference gene primer amplification, nucleated cell counts were estimated. Using immunoSEQ multiplex PCR, the repertoire was profiled, and TCRdb retains in-frame clones only, with some absent. V and J calls and clone size are as listed in that table; D and trimming were resolved from the DNA. This sample has about 240,000 clones; 70% to 90% occur once, and the top ten carry 6.2%.

The J gene is TRBJ1-5, the V gene TRBV19; 11 bases are shared with TRBD1. The sequence derives from a man aged 55 to 70 with acute or convalescent COVID-19. The sample comprised peripheral blood. CDR3 DNA sequence: TGTGCCAGTAGTCCCCCGGGACAGGGGGGGTCGGGCAATCAGCCCCAGCATTTT. Its protein is CASSPPGQGGSGNQPQHF.